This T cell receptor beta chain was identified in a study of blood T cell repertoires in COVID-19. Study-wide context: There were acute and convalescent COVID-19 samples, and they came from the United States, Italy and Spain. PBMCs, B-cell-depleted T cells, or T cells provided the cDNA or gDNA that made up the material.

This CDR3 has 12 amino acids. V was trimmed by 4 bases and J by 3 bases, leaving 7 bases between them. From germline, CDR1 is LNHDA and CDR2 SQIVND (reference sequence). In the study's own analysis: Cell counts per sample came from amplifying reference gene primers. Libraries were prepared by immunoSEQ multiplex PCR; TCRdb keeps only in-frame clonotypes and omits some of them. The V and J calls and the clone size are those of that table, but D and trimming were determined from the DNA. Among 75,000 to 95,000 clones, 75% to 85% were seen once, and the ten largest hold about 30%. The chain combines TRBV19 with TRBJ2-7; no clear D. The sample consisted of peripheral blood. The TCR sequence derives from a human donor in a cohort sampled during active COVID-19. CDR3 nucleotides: TGTGCCAGTAGTAACAGTTTCTACGAGCAGTACTTC. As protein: CASSNSFYEQYF.